What follows are 25 T cell receptor beta chains derived from one specimen sequenced in a study of cytomegalovirus exposure and HLA in healthy donors. The PCR employed 60 Vbeta primers together with 13 Jbeta primers. Measured with immunoSEQ multiplex PCR; TCRdb has only the in-frame clones, and not every one. This sample has roughly 150,000 clones, with more than 75% found just once. What was sequenced was PBMCs. These receptors came from a woman between 40 and 55 years old in good health and CMV-seronegative.

The J gene is TRBJ2-5, the V gene TRBV5-1; 9 nucleotides match TRBD1. Germline-derived CDR1 and CDR2 are SGHRS and YFSETQ. This CDR3 is 14 amino acids long. V was pared by 4 bases and J by 4 bases, with 5 bases of the junction left unmatched. The CDR3 nucleotides are TGCGCCAGCAGCATAGGGACAGGGCGAGAGACCCAGTACTTC. This codes for CASSIGTGRETQYF.

The rearrangement links TRBV6-1 to TRBJ2-3, with 10 bases matching TRBD2. The germline gives CDR1 MNHNS, CDR2 SASEGT. Trimming took 5 bases from V and 3 from J; bases not matched to a gene: 2. The CDR3 consists of 14 residues. The CDR3, as DNA: TGTGCCAGCAGTAATAGCGGGAGGACAGATACGCAGTATTTT. Amino acid sequence: CASSNSGRTDTQYF.

The chain uses TRBV4-1 and TRBJ2-5, with TRBD1 identical over 9 bases. The J call may be in error: the DNA end matches TRBJ2-7 better. Per germline, CDR1 MGHRA and CDR2 YSYEKL. The CDR3 sequence is 16 residues long. The CDR3 coding sequence is TGCGCCAGCAGCCCCGGGACAGGGATTTTAATTTACGAGCAGTACTTC. Translation gives CASSPGTGILIYEQYF.

In DNA form, the CDR3 reads TGTGCCAGCAGCCCGGGTAGCAATCAGCCCCAGCATTTT. Its translation: CASSPGSNQPQHF. The chain joins TRBV9 to TRBJ1-5, with D uncertain. Germline V gene lookup returns CDR1 SGDLS and CDR2 YYNGEE. The CDR3 is 13 amino acids. V dropped 4 bases and J dropped 0 bases, with 5 bases sitting between them.

In its sample, this clone was seen once. The chain has TRBV29-1 and TRBJ2-7, with 8 bases identical to TRBD1. The CDR3 consists of 13 residues. Germline lookup yields CDR1 SQVTM and CDR2 ANQGSEA. V lost 1 base, J lost 3 bases, and 2 bases stayed unmatched. CDR3 sequence (DNA): TGCAGCGTTGAAGGGGGACAGGACTACGAGCAGTACTTC. Its protein is CSVEGGQDYEQYF.

This sequence joins TRBV30 and TRBJ1-6; 7 nucleotides match TRBD1. CDR3 length: 14 residues. From germline, CDR1 is GTSNPN and CDR2 SVGIG (reference sequence). V lost 4 bases, J lost 8 bases, and 8 bases stayed unmatched. The CDR3 coding sequence is TGTGCCTGGAATATGAGGACAGGATATTCACCCCTCCACTTT. This gives the protein CAWNMRTGYSPLHF. Full variable domain (missing parts from reference TRBV30 and TRBJ1-6): SQTIHQWPATLVQPVGSPLSLECTVEGTSNPNLYWYRQAAGRGLQLLFYSVGIGQISSEVPQNLSASRPQDRQFILSSKKLLLSDSGFYLCAWNMRTGYSPLHFGNGTRLTVT.

This sequence joins TRBV7-6 and TRBJ2-2, with 9 positions matching TRBD2. J was trimmed by 1 base and V by 3 bases; bases with no gene match: 9. The CDR3 runs 18 residues. Germline assignment: CDR1 SGHVS and CDR2 FNYEAQ. The CDR3 spells CASSFAGGAGGNTGELFF. The DNA for the CDR3 is TGTGCCAGCAGCTTCGCGGGGGGAGCGGGGGGGAACACCGGGGAGCTGTTTTTT.

This clone appeared once. This sequence joins TRBV5-1 and TRBJ2-6; possible D gene TRBD1, 5 bases. The length of the CDR3 is 16 residues. The V gene lost 0 bases and the J gene lost 2 bases, with 9 bases spanning the gap. Germline assignment: CDR1 SGHRS and CDR2 YFSETQ. The CDR3 region is CASSLDWGAGANVLTF. Here the CDR3 DNA reads TGCGCCAGCAGCTTGGACTGGGGCGCTGGGGCCAACGTCCTGACTTTC.

The J gene is TRBJ2-1, the V gene TRBV28, with TRBD2 matching over 7 bases. The CDR3 has 14 residues. Unmatched junction bases numbered 6, after V lost 2 bases and J lost 8 bases. Germline assignment: CDR1 MDHEN and CDR2 SYDVKM. CDR3 coding DNA: TGTGCCAGCAGTTTAGGCGGGAGTTTCGATGAGCAGTTCTTC. Translation: CASSLGGSFDEQFF. The entire variable domain, with the rest obtained from reference TRBV28 and TRBJ2-1, is as follows: DVKVTQSSRYLVKRTGEKVFLECVQDMDHENMFWYRQDPGLGLRLIYFSYDVKMKEKGDIPEGYSVSREKKERFSLILESASTNQTSMYLCASSLGGSFDEQFFGPGTRLTVL.

This chain joins TRBV5-1 and TRBJ2-1; TRBD2 matches 10 bases. Per the germline V gene, CDR1 is SGHRS and CDR2 is YFSETQ. The CDR3 runs 13 residues. Unmatched junction bases numbered 5, after V lost 6 bases and J lost 8 bases. CDR3 amino acids: CASNPSGGDEQFF. The CDR3 nucleotides read TGCGCCAGCAATCCTAGCGGGGGAGATGAGCAGTTCTTC.

The rearrangement uses TRBV7-8 and TRBJ2-7; TRBD2 agrees at 15 bases. Trimming cost V 5 bases and J 4 bases; bases outside gene matches: 0. The germline V gene has CDR1 SGHVS and CDR2 FQNEAQ. The CDR3 contains 14 residues. This chain's CDR3 is CASSGLAGGYEQYF. The CDR3 nucleotides are TGTGCCAGCAGCGGACTAGCGGGAGGGTACGAGCAGTACTTC.

The chain employs TRBV4-3 and TRBJ1-3; tentative D call: TRBD1 (6 bases). CDR1 and CDR2 (germline): LGHNA, YSLEER. V was trimmed by 4 bases and J by 0 bases, leaving 10 bases between them. There are 15 residues in the CDR3. Written as DNA, the CDR3 is TGCGCCAGCAGCCCCGACAGGAGCTCTGGAAACACCATATATTTT. It encodes CASSPDRSSGNTIYF.

This clone has a handful of counts. The chain is built from TRBV19 and TRBJ2-7; tentatively, D is TRBD2 (5 bases). Trimming took 5 bases from V and 0 from J, leaving 11 bases between them. The length of the CDR3 is 14 residues. From germline, CDR1 is LNHDA and CDR2 SQIVND (reference sequence). The CDR3 DNA reads as TGTGCCAGTAGTTTTAGGAGCGGCTCCTACGAGCAGTACTTC. Amino acids: CASSFRSGSYEQYF.

This chain joins TRBV5-6 and TRBJ1-6; 10 nucleotides match TRBD1. CDR1 SGHDT and CDR2 YYEEEE come from the germline V gene. The CDR3 consists of 16 residues. After removal of 5 bases from V and 4 bases from J, the junction contained 6 bases not matched to a gene. The CDR3, as DNA: TGTGCCAGCAGGGAGACAGGGGGCAGGTATAATTCACCCCTCCACTTT. Protein product: CASRETGGRYNSPLHF. Variable domain in full (rest from reference TRBV5-6 and TRBJ1-6): DAGVTQSPTHLIKTRGQQVTLRCSPKSGHDTVSWYQQALGQGPQFIFQYYEEEERQRGNFPDRFSGHQFPNYSSELNVNALLLGDSALYLCASRETGGRYNSPLHFGNGTRLTVT.

J is TRBJ1-1 and V is TRBV7-9; D is ambiguous. This CDR3 is 13 amino acids long. The V gene lost 5 bases and the J gene lost 1 base, with 8 bases spanning the gap. The V gene's germline CDR1 is SEHNR and CDR2 FQNEAQ (reference sequence). The CDR3 nucleotides are TGTGCCAGCAGCCGAACACCGAACACTGAAGCTTTCTTT. This codes for CASSRTPNTEAFF.

The rearrangement uses TRBV6-6 and TRBJ1-3, with a possible D match to TRBD1 (6 bases). The CDR3 sequence is 15 residues long. V was shortened by 6 bases and J by 3 bases, with 15 bases between the two germline ends. Germline CDR1 reads MNHNY; CDR2 reads SVGAGI (reference sequence). CDR3 sequence reads: CASRKGRDIGNTIYF. The CDR3 DNA sequence: TGTGCCAGCAGAAAGGGCAGGGACATTGGAAACACCATATATTTT.

V and J are TRBV5-1 and TRBJ2-2, with a tentative D call TRBD2 (5 bases). The CDR3 spans 15 residues. V was cut by 4 bases and J by 3 bases, with 13 bases left in between. Germline loops: CDR1 SGHRS, CDR2 YFSETQ. For the CDR3, the DNA is TGCGCCAGCAGCCCGTTGAGGGAAGACACCGGGGAGCTGTTTTTT. Residues: CASSPLREDTGELFF.

This clone was found a few times. The chain couples TRBV27 to TRBJ2-1; TRBD2 matches 14 bases. J lost 9 bases, V lost 0 bases, and 1 base had no gene match. The length of the CDR3 is 15 residues. Germline assignment: CDR1 MNHEY and CDR2 SMNVEV (reference sequence). The CDR3: CASSLSTSGGAEQFF. CDR3 bases: TGTGCCAGCAGTTTATCGACTAGCGGGGGGGCTGAGCAGTTCTTC.

The V and J genes are TRBV19 and TRBJ1-5, with no clear D. This CDR3 comprises 15 residues. Per the germline V gene, CDR1 is LNHDA and CDR2 is SQIVND (reference sequence). Trimming took off 4 bases at V and 6 bases at J, with 16 bases between the two ends. Here the CDR3 DNA reads TGTGCCAGTAGTACCGTATGGGCAGGTGGTCAGCCCCAGCATTTT. It translates to CASSTVWAGGQPQHF.

The V call is TRBV5-4, the J call TRBJ2-1; 8 bases fit TRBD2. This CDR3 spans 16 amino acids. J was trimmed by 8 bases and V by 4 bases; bases with no gene match: 14. Germline CDR1 and CDR2: SGHNT and YYREEE (reference sequence). The CDR3 bases are TGTGCCAGCAGCCCTTTAGGGACTAGTATGGGAGATGAGCAGTTCTTC. Protein: CASSPLGTSMGDEQFF.

This clone was recorded only once. This sequence joins TRBV5-6 and TRBJ2-3; TRBD2 aligns across 7 bases. The trim removed 4 bases at V and 0 bases at J, leaving 8 bases unmatched. Germline V gene data show CDR1 as SGHDT and CDR2 as YYEEEE. CDR3 length: 16 residues. CDR3 loop: CASSPASGSSTDTQYF. The CDR3 DNA follows: TGTGCCAGCAGCCCGGCTAGCGGCTCTAGCACAGATACGCAGTATTTT.

This clone was seen only once. The V call is TRBV7-6, the J call TRBJ2-7; TRBD1 agrees at 7 bases. Germline lookup yields CDR1 SGHVS and CDR2 FNYEAQ. The CDR3 extends over 16 amino acids. V trimming: 4 bases; J trimming: 0 bases; junction bases outside the gene matches: 9. In DNA, the CDR3 is TGTGCCAGCAGCTACGCCCGGGACAGAAACTCCTACGAGCAGTACTTC. As protein: CASSYARDRNSYEQYF.

This clone was counted between two and nine times. V is TRBV5-1 and J is TRBJ1-2, with D possibly TRBD1 on 6 matching bases. The CDR3 consists of 13 residues. V dropped 3 bases and J dropped 8 bases, with 14 bases sitting between them. CDR1 SGHRS and CDR2 YFSETQ come from the germline V gene. CDR3 in amino acids: CASSSTGRWGYTF. In nucleotides, the CDR3 is TGCGCCAGCAGCTCAACAGGGAGATGGGGCTACACCTTC.

The V and J genes are TRBV6-5 and TRBJ2-4, with 7 bases aligning to TRBD1. Per germline, CDR1 MNHEY and CDR2 SVGAGI. The CDR3 length is 14 residues. Trimming at V came to 2 bases and at J to 7 bases, leaving 5 bases not matched to a gene. CDR3 nucleotides: TGTGCCAGCAGTTACCGGGACAGCCAGAACATTCAGTACTTC. This codes for CASSYRDSQNIQYF.

The chain recombines TRBV30 with TRBJ1-2; D remains unclear. V gave up 3 bases and J gave up 7 bases, with 9 bases separating them. The CDR3 has 11 amino acids. Germline loops: CDR1 GTSNPN, CDR2 SVGIG (reference sequence). The CDR3 is CAWSGSGGYTF. CDR3 coding DNA: TGTGCCTGGAGCGGATCAGGTGGCTACACCTTC.